The clone carrying this T cell receptor (beta chain) showed up many times. The record originates from a study of T cells of healthy individuals. MiXCR was run by TCRdb on the 5' RACE reads, yielding one entry per CDR3 protein. The table has fewer than 70,000 distinct CDR3 sequences, approximately 14% seen once. The V gene lost 5 bases and the J gene lost 2 bases, with 18 bases spanning the gap. This CDR3 is 15 amino acids long. CDR1 and CDR2 from the germline V gene are GTSNPN and SVGIG (reference sequence). This chain links TRBV30 with TRBJ2-5, with D perhaps TRBD2 (6 bases). The clonotype comes from a human donor in good health. CDR3 nucleotides: TGTGCCTGGGGGGGAGGAGCGGCCGTACAAGAGACCCAGTACTTC. This codes for CAWGGGAAVQETQYF.